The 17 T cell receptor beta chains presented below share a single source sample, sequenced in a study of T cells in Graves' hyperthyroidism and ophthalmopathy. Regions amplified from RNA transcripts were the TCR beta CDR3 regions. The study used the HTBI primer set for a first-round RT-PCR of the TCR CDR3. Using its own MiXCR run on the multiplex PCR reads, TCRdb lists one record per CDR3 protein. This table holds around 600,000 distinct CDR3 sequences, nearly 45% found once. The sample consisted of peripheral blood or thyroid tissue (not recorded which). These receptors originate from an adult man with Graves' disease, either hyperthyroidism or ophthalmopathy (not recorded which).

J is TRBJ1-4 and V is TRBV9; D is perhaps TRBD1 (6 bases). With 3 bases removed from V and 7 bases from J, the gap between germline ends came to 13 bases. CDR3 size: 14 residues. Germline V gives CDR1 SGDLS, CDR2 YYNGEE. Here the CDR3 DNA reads TGTGCCAGCAGCGGTTACGGGGGCGTTGAAAAACTGTTTTTT. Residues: CASSGYGGVEKLFF.

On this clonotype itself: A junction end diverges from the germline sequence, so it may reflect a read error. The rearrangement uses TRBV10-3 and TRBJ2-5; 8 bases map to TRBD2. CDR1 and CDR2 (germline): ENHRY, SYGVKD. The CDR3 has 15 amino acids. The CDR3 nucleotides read TGTGCCAGCAGTTACCAAGGCGGGAGGAGGGAGACCCAGTACTTC. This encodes CASSYQGGRRETQYF.

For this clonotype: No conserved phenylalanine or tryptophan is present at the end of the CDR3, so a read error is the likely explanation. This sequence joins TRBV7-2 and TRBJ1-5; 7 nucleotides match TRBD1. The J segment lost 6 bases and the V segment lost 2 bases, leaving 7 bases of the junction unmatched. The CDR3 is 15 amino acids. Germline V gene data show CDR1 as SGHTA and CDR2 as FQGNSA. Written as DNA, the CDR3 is TGTGCCAGCAGCTTATCCCGACAGGGACTTCAGCCCCAGCATTCA. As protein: CASSLSRQGLQPQHS.

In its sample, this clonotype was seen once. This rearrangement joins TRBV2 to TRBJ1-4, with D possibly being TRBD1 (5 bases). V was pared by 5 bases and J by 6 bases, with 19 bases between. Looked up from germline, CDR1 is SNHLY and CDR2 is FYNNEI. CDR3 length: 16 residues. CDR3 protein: CASSLRRGTGDEKLFF. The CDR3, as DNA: TGTGCCAGCAGTTTAAGACGGGGGACGGGGGATGAAAAACTGTTTTTT.

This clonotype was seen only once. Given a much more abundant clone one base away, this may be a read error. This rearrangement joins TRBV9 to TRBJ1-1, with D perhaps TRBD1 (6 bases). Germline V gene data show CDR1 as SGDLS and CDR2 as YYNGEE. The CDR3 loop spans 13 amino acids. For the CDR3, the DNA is TGTGCCGGCAGCGTAGTAGGGGGCACTGAAGCTTTCTTT. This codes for CAGSVVGGTEAFF.

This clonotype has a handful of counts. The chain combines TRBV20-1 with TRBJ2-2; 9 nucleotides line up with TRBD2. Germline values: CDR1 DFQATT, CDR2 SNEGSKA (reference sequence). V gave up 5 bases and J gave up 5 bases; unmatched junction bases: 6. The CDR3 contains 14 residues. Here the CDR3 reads CSASGTSNTGELFF. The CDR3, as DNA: TGCAGTGCTTCCGGGACTAGCAATACCGGGGAGCTGTTTTTT.

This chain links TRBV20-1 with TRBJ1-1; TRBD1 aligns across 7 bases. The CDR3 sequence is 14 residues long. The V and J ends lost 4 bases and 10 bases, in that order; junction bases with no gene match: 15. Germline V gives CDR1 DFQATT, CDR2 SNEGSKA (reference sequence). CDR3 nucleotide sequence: TGCAGTGCTAACAGGGAGGGGGCGGGTATCGTAGCTTTCTTT. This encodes CSANREGAGIVAFF.

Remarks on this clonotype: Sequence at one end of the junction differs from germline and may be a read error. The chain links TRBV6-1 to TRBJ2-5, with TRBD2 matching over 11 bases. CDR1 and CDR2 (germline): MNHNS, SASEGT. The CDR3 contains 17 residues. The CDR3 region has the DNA TGTGCCATCAGTGCGAGACTAGCGGGACGGTGGATAGGGACCCAGTACTTC. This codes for CAISARLAGRWIGTQYF.

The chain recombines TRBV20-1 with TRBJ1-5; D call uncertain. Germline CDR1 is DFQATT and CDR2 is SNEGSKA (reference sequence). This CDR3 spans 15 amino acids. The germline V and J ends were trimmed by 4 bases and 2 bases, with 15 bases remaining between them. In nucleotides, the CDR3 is TGCAGTGCTACGTCTATGCTAAAGGGCAATCAGCCCCAGCATTTT. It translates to CSATSMLKGNQPQHF.

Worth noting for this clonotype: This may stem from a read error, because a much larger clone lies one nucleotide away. The CDR3 sequence is CASCLFPDGQETQYF. CDR3 nucleotides: TGTGCCAGCTGCTTATTCCCGGACGGCCAAGAGACCCAGTACTTC. This chain connects TRBV7-3 to TRBJ2-5, with no clear D. CDR1 and CDR2 (germline): SGHTA, FQGTGA. CDR3 size: 15 residues.

This CDR3 is CASSQGTGPNGETQYF. As DNA, the CDR3 is TGTGCCAGCAGCCAAGGGACAGGGCCAAATGGGGAGACCCAGTACTTC. The V gene is TRBV7-9, the J gene TRBJ2-5; TRBD1 aligns across 9 bases. This CDR3 region has 16 residues. After removal of 5 bases from V and 5 bases from J, the junction contained 12 bases not matched to a gene. The germline V gene has CDR1 SEHNR and CDR2 FQNEAQ (reference sequence).

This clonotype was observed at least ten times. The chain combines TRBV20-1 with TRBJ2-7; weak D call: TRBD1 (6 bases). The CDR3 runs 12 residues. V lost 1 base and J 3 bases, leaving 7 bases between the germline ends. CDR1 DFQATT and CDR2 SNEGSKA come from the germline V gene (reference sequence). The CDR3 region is CSARVDSYEQYF. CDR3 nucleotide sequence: TGCAGTGCTAGAGTGGACAGCTACGAGCAGTACTTC.

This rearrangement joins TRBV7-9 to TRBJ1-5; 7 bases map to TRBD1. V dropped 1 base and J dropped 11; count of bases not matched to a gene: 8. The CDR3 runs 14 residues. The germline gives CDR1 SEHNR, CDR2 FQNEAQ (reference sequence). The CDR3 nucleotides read TGTGCCAGCAGCTTAGGAGGGGGCCAAGAGACCCAGCATTTT. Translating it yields CASSLGGGQETQHF.

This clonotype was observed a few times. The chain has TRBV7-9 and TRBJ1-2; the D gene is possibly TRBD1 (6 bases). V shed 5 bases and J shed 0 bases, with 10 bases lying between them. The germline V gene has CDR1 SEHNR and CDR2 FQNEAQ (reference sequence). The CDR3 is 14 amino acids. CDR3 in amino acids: CASSLGTPNYGYTF. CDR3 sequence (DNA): TGTGCCAGCAGCCTAGGGACACCTAACTATGGCTACACCTTC.

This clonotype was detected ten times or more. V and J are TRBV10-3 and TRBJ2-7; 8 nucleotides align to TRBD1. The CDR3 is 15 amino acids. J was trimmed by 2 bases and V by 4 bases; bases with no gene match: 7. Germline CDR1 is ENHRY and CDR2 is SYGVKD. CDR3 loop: CAISGQGAATYEQYF. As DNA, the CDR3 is TGTGCCATCAGTGGTCAGGGGGCGGCCACCTACGAGCAGTACTTC.

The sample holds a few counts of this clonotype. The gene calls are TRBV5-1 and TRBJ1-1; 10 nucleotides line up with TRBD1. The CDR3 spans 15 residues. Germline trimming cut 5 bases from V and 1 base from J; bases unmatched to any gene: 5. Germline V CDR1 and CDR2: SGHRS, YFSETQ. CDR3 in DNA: TGCGCCAGCAGGGACGGACAGGGGGGGAACACTGAAGCTTTCTTT. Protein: CASRDGQGGNTEAFF.

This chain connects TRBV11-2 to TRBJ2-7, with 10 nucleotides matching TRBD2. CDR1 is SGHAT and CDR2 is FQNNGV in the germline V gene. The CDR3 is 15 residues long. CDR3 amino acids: CARDQWTSGSYEQYF. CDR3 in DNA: TGTGCTAGAGACCAATGGACTAGCGGCTCCTACGAGCAGTACTTC.